Listed here are 32 T cell receptor beta chains from one sample, sequenced in a study of siplizumab effects on memory and regulatory T cells. Assay: immunoSEQ multiplex PCR; the TCRdb copy retains only in-frame clones and omits some. The table shows about 110,000 clones, with 93% occurring only once. Input material: CD4+ T cells sorted from blood. These receptors all come from a human donor in good health.

This clone was recorded only once. This chain connects TRBV6-1 to TRBJ2-7, with D possibly TRBD2 on 6 matching bases. Per the germline V gene, CDR1 is MNHNS and CDR2 is SASEGT. V was shortened by 4 bases and J by 0 bases, with 10 bases between the two germline ends. CDR3 size: 14 residues. The CDR3 region has the DNA TGTGCCAGCAGTGGGGGACTCAACTCCTACGAGCAGTACTTC. Translation: CASSGGLNSYEQYF.

This chain joins TRBV5-5 and TRBJ1-6; a possible D gene is TRBD1 (5 bases). This CDR3 is 14 amino acids long. V lost 5 bases and J 7 bases, leaving 13 bases between the germline ends. The germline V gene encodes CDR1 SGHKS and CDR2 YYEKEE (reference sequence). This CDR3 reads CASSRQGYNSPLHF. The CDR3 DNA follows: TGTGCCAGCAGTCGTCAGGGATACAATTCACCCCTCCACTTT.

This clone was picked up a small number of times. This chain joins TRBV13 and TRBJ1-1; D unclear. The CDR3 loop spans 13 amino acids. The V end was cut by 4 bases, the J end by 1 base, with 7 bases between. CDR1 is PRHDT and CDR2 is FYEKMQ in the germline V gene (reference sequence). CDR3 DNA sequence: TGTGCCAGCAGCTCTAGCCAGAACACTGAAGCTTTCTTT. It specifies CASSSSQNTEAFF.

The chain has TRBV2 and TRBJ2-2, with D maybe TRBD1 (5 bases). CDR1 and CDR2 from the germline V gene are SNHLY and FYNNEI. With 2 bases removed from V and 5 bases from J, the gap between germline ends came to 12 bases. This CDR3 is 15 amino acids long. CDR3 DNA sequence: TGTGCCAGCAGTGAATACCGGACAAAGACCGGGGAGCTGTTTTTT. Translating gives CASSEYRTKTGELFF.

This rearrangement joins TRBV6-1 to TRBJ2-5; D not certain. V was clipped by 7 bases and J by 7 bases, with 19 bases between them. Germline V CDR1 and CDR2: MNHNS, SASEGT. CDR3 size: 14 residues. Here the CDR3 reads CASIRNFSPGTQYF. The CDR3 DNA reads TGTGCCAGCATCCGAAACTTTTCCCCTGGGACCCAGTACTTC.

The chain recombines TRBV6-1 with TRBJ1-2, with unresolved D. V lost 4 bases and J lost 8, with 17 bases in between. Germline V gene data show CDR1 as MNHNS and CDR2 as SASEGT. This CDR3 spans 14 amino acids. CDR3 coding DNA: TGTGCCAGCAGTGTAGAGGGTCTTGTCCACGGCTACACCTTC. Protein sequence: CASSVEGLVHGYTF.

This clone showed up just once. This chain joins TRBV14 and TRBJ1-4; D is unclear. CDR1 and CDR2 (germline): SGHDN, FVKESK. This CDR3 is built from 15 residues. The V end lost 4 bases, the J end lost 3 bases, and 12 bases lay between the germline ends. The CDR3 here is CASSLGVRANEKLFF. The DNA of the CDR3 is TGTGCCAGCAGCCTCGGGGTTAGAGCTAATGAAAAACTGTTTTTT.

Here the CDR3 DNA reads TGCGCCAGCAGCCCGACTAGCGGGGACCAAGAGACCCAGTACTTC. Protein: CASSPTSGDQETQYF. The chain has TRBV5-1 and TRBJ2-5; the match to TRBD2 covers 11 bases. The CDR3 spans 15 residues. Germline loops: CDR1 SGHRS, CDR2 YFSETQ. Trimming took 4 bases from V and 0 from J; bases not matched to a gene: 2.

The rearrangement links TRBV6-6 to TRBJ1-4, with 9 bases matching TRBD1. The trim removed 5 bases at V and 7 bases at J, leaving 8 bases unmatched. This CDR3 contains 15 residues. Germline V lookup: CDR1 MNHNY, CDR2 SVGAGI (reference sequence). The CDR3 reads CASSTVGTGIEKLFF. The DNA of the CDR3 is TGTGCCAGCAGTACGGTAGGGACAGGGATTGAAAAACTGTTTTTT.

The V call is TRBV5-1, the J call TRBJ2-7; 11 positions agree with TRBD2. There are 13 residues in the CDR3. The V gene's germline CDR1 is SGHRS and CDR2 YFSETQ. Trimming removed 7 bases from V and 4 bases from J; junction bases left unmatched: 4. CDR3 DNA sequence: TGCGCCAGCTGCACTAGCGGGAGTTACGAGCAGTACTTC. Amino acids: CASCTSGSYEQYF.

The chain has TRBV4-1 and TRBJ1-3; TRBD1 is a possible D gene (6 bases). This CDR3 has 15 amino acids. Deletions cut 6 bases from V and 0 bases from J, with 12 bases between. The V gene's germline CDR1 is MGHRA and CDR2 YSYEKL. The CDR3 here is CASSGTYVSGNTIYF. In DNA form, the CDR3 reads TGCGCCAGCAGTGGGACATACGTCTCTGGAAACACCATATATTTT.

The V and J genes are TRBV6-1 and TRBJ2-7; D unresolved. Germline V gene lookup returns CDR1 MNHNS and CDR2 SASEGT. V was cut by 4 bases and J by 6 bases, with 13 bases left in between. The CDR3 loop spans 13 amino acids. The CDR3 nucleotides are TGTGCCAGCAGTGGGCAGCCTCGGAGCGAGCAGTACTTC. This translates into CASSGQPRSEQYF.

V is TRBV7-8 and J is TRBJ2-1; the D gene is possibly TRBD2 (5 bases). There are 17 residues in the CDR3. CDR1 and CDR2 from the germline V gene are SGHVS and FQNEAQ. Deletions cut 1 base from V and 0 bases from J, with 13 bases between. DNA for the CDR3: TGTGCCAGCAGCTTAGTTTCGGGTGGGAGCTCCTACAATGAGCAGTTCTTC. It specifies CASSLVSGGSSYNEQFF.

This clone showed up just once. This rearrangement joins TRBV11-3 to TRBJ2-1; a weak D match, TRBD2 (5 bases). The CDR3 loop spans 13 amino acids. In germline, CDR1 is SGHNT, CDR2 YENEEA. V gave up 3 bases and J gave up 9 bases, with 12 bases separating them. CDR3 loop: CASSFSSRREQFF. Here the CDR3 DNA reads TGTGCCAGCAGCTTCTCTAGCAGGCGTGAGCAGTTCTTC.

This clone was observed a handful of times. This chain joins TRBV30 and TRBJ1-2, with D unclear. The CDR3 has 13 amino acids. CDR1 and CDR2 (germline): GTSNPN, SVGIG (reference sequence). V was pared by 0 bases and J by 5 bases, with 10 bases between. In DNA, the CDR3 is TGTGCCTGGAGTGTGAAGGCAGAATATGGCTACACCTTC. As protein: CAWSVKAEYGYTF.

The chain has TRBV2 and TRBJ1-2, with 9 bases lining up with TRBD1. CDR1 is SNHLY, CDR2 FYNNEI, per germline. The CDR3 has 14 residues. After removal of 4 bases from V and 4 bases from J, the junction contained 4 bases not matched to a gene. The CDR3 loop is CASSVGQGPYGYTF. CDR3 bases: TGTGCCAGCAGTGTGGGACAGGGACCCTATGGCTACACCTTC.

The chain combines TRBV7-8 with TRBJ1-2; the D gene is possibly TRBD1 (5 bases). CDR3 length: 12 amino acids. V was trimmed by 5 bases and J by 8 bases, leaving 12 bases between them. CDR1 and CDR2 (germline): SGHVS, FQNEAQ. CDR3 sequence: CASSPGGSGYTF. CDR3 coding DNA: TGTGCCAGCAGCCCGGGGGGGAGCGGCTACACCTTC.

The chain uses TRBV9 and TRBJ2-1; TRBD2 agrees at 11 bases. The CDR3 runs 18 residues. Germline CDR1 and CDR2: SGDLS and YYNGEE. Trimming took 3 bases from V and 0 from J; bases not matched to a gene: 8. Here the CDR3 DNA reads TGTGCCAGCAGCGGTCGGGTAGCGGGAGGGCTCTCCTACAATGAGCAGTTCTTC. It is translated as CASSGRVAGGLSYNEQFF.

This clone was seen just once. The gene calls are TRBV5-1 and TRBJ2-7; 8 bases fit TRBD1. The CDR3 is 16 residues long. CDR1 and CDR2 from the germline V gene are SGHRS and YFSETQ. J lost 3 bases, V lost 4 bases, and 12 bases had no gene match. The CDR3 sequence is CASSLSGQGFLYEQYF. In DNA, the CDR3 is TGCGCCAGCAGCCTCAGCGGACAGGGTTTTCTCTACGAGCAGTACTTC.

The chain links TRBV9 to TRBJ1-2; 7 nucleotides agree with TRBD1. Germline-derived CDR1 and CDR2 are SGDLS and YYNGEE. V lost 0 bases and J lost 4; bases outside the gene matches: 9. The CDR3 loop spans 16 amino acids. The CDR3 loop is CASSVGQQGLSYGYTF. CDR3 in DNA: TGTGCCAGCAGCGTAGGGCAACAGGGGCTATCCTATGGCTACACCTTC.

This clone has a single count. CDR3 region: CASSPSTGGHEKLFF. DNA of the CDR3: TGTGCCAGCAGCCCGTCGACAGGGGGCCATGAAAAACTGTTTTTT. The chain joins TRBV7-9 to TRBJ1-4; 10 bases map to TRBD1. The germline V gene has CDR1 SEHNR and CDR2 FQNEAQ (reference sequence). This CDR3 contains 15 residues. Trimming took 5 bases from V and 6 from J; bases not matched to a gene: 6.

The chain carries TRBV14 and TRBJ1-1, with D unresolved. This CDR3 is 14 amino acids long. V shed 0 bases and J shed 14 bases, with 19 bases lying between them. The germline V gene has CDR1 SGHDN and CDR2 FVKESK. The CDR3 DNA is TGTGCCAGCAGCCAAGATCGGCCAGGCCCCGGTCTATTCTTT. It codes for CASSQDRPGPGLFF. Variable domain in full (rest from reference TRBV14 and TRBJ1-1): EAGVTQFPSHSVIEKGQTVTLRCDPISGHDNLYWYRRVMGKEIKFLLHFVKESKQDESGMPNNRFLAERTGGTYSTLKVQPAELEDSGVYFCASSQDRPGPGLFFGQGTRLTVV.

A remark on this clone: At the DNA level, this CDR3 is encoded by other sequences in the same sample as well. This chain uses TRBV19 with TRBJ2-3, with D perhaps matching TRBD2 (6 bases). Germline CDR1 LNHDA, CDR2 SQIVND (reference sequence). The V gene lost 3 bases and the J gene lost 3 bases, with 7 bases spanning the gap. CDR3 length: 13 residues. The CDR3 loop is CASSIGGTDTQYF. In DNA form, the CDR3 reads TGTGCCAGTAGTATCGGAGGGACAGATACGCAGTATTTT.

This chain uses TRBV5-1 with TRBJ1-4; TRBD1 matches at 8 bases. Germline V lookup: CDR1 SGHRS, CDR2 YFSETQ. V dropped 2 bases and J dropped 2; count of bases not matched to a gene: 2. This CDR3 spans 15 amino acids. The CDR3 DNA follows: TGCGCCAGCAGCTTATGGACAGGGACTAATGAAAAACTGTTTTTT. Translated: CASSLWTGTNEKLFF.

This chain uses TRBV11-2 with TRBJ2-1; either TRBD1 or TRBD2 may fit D (5 bases each). This CDR3 is 16 amino acids long. Germline loops: CDR1 SGHAT, CDR2 FQNNGV. The V end lost 0 bases, the J end lost 4 bases, and 13 bases lay between the germline ends. CDR3 in DNA: TGTGCCAGCAGCTTAGATCCAACGGGGCTATACAATGAGCAGTTCTTC. Translation gives CASSLDPTGLYNEQFF.

This chain links TRBV4-2 with TRBJ2-7; D possibly corresponds to TRBD1 (6 bases). Trimming left V 4 bases short and J 2 bases short, with 15 bases between. Germline V CDR1 and CDR2: LGHNA, YNFKEQ. The CDR3 spans 15 residues. CDR3 nucleotides: TGTGCCAGCAGCCGGGACGGGACACCCACCTACGAGCAGTACTTC. This translates into CASSRDGTPTYEQYF.

This clone was recorded only once. The J gene is TRBJ2-1, the V gene TRBV9, with D possibly being TRBD1 or TRBD2 (6 bases each). The germline CDR1 and CDR2 sequences are SGDLS and YYNGEE. Trimming stripped 4 bases from V and 9 bases from J, with 26 bases between. The CDR3 runs 17 residues. This CDR3 is CASSPQAEGGRFGEQFF. In DNA form, the CDR3 reads TGTGCCAGCAGCCCACAAGCCGAGGGGGGCAGGTTTGGTGAGCAGTTCTTC.

The chain is built from TRBV7-2 and TRBJ2-4, with D possibly matching TRBD2 (5 bases). This CDR3 spans 12 amino acids. Trimming pared 4 bases from V and 6 bases from J, leaving 7 bases between. Germline V gene lookup returns CDR1 SGHTA and CDR2 FQGNSA. CDR3 sequence reads: CASSSRGNIQYF. Here the CDR3 DNA reads TGTGCCAGCAGCTCCCGGGGAAACATTCAGTACTTC.

Only one count was recorded for this clone. The chain is built from TRBV7-3 and TRBJ1-4, with 11 bases identical to TRBD1. The ends lost 1 base at V and 3 bases at J; junction bases unmatched: 13. The germline V gene has CDR1 SGHTA and CDR2 FQGTGA. There are 20 residues in the CDR3. In nucleotides, the CDR3 is TGTGCCAGCAGCTTAAAGGGGAGGGACAGGGGGACTGTACCTAATGAAAAACTGTTTTTT. Translation: CASSLKGRDRGTVPNEKLFF.

This clone has only a few counts. The chain uses TRBV7-9 and TRBJ1-2, with D possibly TRBD1 on 5 matching bases. CDR3 size: 13 residues. The germline CDR1 and CDR2 sequences are SEHNR and FQNEAQ (reference sequence). The ends were cut back, 5 bases at V and 2 bases at J, with 9 bases in the middle. The CDR3 loop reads CASSDSPNYGYTF. Written as DNA, the CDR3 is TGTGCCAGCAGCGACAGCCCAAACTATGGCTACACCTTC.

The chain employs TRBV30 and TRBJ1-2; tentatively, D is TRBD1 (5 bases). The V end lost 2 bases, the J end lost 4 bases, and 17 bases lay between the germline ends. There are 15 residues in the CDR3. In germline, CDR1 is GTSNPN, CDR2 SVGIG (reference sequence). CDR3: CAWSPTGTYTYGYTF. CDR3 coding DNA: TGTGCCTGGAGTCCCACCGGGACTTATACCTATGGCTACACCTTC.

The chain links TRBV7-9 to TRBJ2-7; TRBD1 aligns across 7 bases. Germline values: CDR1 SEHNR, CDR2 FQNEAQ (reference sequence). The trim removed 9 bases at V and 2 bases at J, leaving 7 bases unmatched. The CDR3 loop spans 13 amino acids. The CDR3 protein is CASRDSAAYEQYF. The CDR3 DNA sequence: TGTGCCAGTAGGGACAGCGCAGCCTACGAGCAGTACTTC.